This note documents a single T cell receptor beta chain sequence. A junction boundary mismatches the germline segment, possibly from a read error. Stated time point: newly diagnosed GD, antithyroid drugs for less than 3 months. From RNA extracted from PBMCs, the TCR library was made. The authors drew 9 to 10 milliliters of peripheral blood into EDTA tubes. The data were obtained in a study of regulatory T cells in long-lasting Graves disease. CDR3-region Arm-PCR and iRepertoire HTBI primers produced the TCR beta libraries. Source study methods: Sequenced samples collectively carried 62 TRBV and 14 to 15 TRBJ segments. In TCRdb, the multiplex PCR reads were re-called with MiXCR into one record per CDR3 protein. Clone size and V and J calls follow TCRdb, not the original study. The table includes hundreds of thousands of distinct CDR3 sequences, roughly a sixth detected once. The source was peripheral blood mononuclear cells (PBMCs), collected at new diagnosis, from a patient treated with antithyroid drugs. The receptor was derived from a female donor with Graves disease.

CDR3 sequence reads: CASSLVRGAQGTQYF. The DNA for the CDR3 is TGTGCCAGCTCACTTGTCCGGGGCGCCCAAGGGACCCAGTACTTC. The rearrangement joins TRBV18 to TRBJ2-5; D tentatively reads TRBD1 or TRBD2 (5 bases each). The germline gives CDR1 KGHSH, CDR2 LQKENI. This CDR3 spans 15 amino acids.